This TCR beta chain was captured in a study of PD-1 blockade in classical Hodgkin lymphoma. Study conclusions and caveats: At C4D1, TCR diversity had climbed significantly for CD4+ cells, though not for CD8+ cells.

This CDR3 has 13 amino acids. The J segment lost 11 bases and the V segment lost 5 bases, leaving 9 bases of the junction unmatched. CDR1 and CDR2 from the germline V gene are MNHEY and SMNVEV (reference sequence). Turning to this clone: Its antigen is still unknown.

After autologous stem cell transplantation all patients relapsed, and prior brentuximab vedotin exposure differed between cohorts. The assay was immunoSEQ multiplex PCR, and TCRdb's table has in-frame clones only and misses some. The table includes 55,000 to 60,000 clones, about 91% detected once. This sequence joins TRBV27 and TRBJ1-1, with 9 bases matching TRBD1. The source was peripheral blood mononuclear cells (PBMCs), collected before the second cycle of nivolumab. The receptor was isolated from a human donor with classical Hodgkin lymphoma. The CDR3 nucleotides read TGTGCCAGCAGTCCCTCGTGGGACAGGGAGGCTTTCTTT. It translates to CASSPSWDREAFF.